The 17 T cell receptor beta chains listed next were all sequenced from one sample in a study of response to subunit inactivated influenza vaccine. TCRdb re-called the RT-PCR reads through MiXCR, storing one row per CDR3 protein. Of about 480,000 distinct CDR3 sequences listed, over 9.5% are singletons. The starting material was PBMCs from blood, obtained roughly 45 days after vaccination. These receptor sequences come from a man in his fifties who received an inactivated influenza vaccine.

The chain employs TRBV18 and TRBJ2-7; D is undetermined. The germline CDR1 and CDR2 sequences are KGHSH and LQKENI. The CDR3 spans 12 residues. Trimming removed 5 bases from V and 8 bases from J, with 13 bases in between. This CDR3 reads CASSTLSSQQYF. The CDR3 DNA follows: TGTGCCAGCTCAACACTCTCGTCCCAGCAGTACTTC.

The rearrangement uses TRBV10-3 and TRBJ1-4; 8 nucleotides match TRBD1. Germline trimming cut 0 bases from V and 8 bases from J; bases unmatched to any gene: 5. The germline V gene has CDR1 ENHRY and CDR2 SYGVKD. The CDR3 runs 15 residues. The CDR3 DNA reads TGTGCCATCAGTGAGTCCGCAGGGGGCGAGGAAAAACTGTTTTTT. Encoded protein: CAISESAGGEEKLFF.

This clonotype was found a few times. The J gene is TRBJ1-1, the V gene TRBV5-1; the D gene is possibly TRBD1 (6 bases). Germline V lookup: CDR1 SGHRS, CDR2 YFSETQ. V shed 0 bases and J shed 9 bases, with 15 bases lying between them. This CDR3 is built from 14 residues. CDR3 nucleotide sequence: TGCGCCAGCAGCTTGGCCGCAGGGGAAGGTAAAGCTTTCTTT. Translation gives CASSLAAGEGKAFF.

This clonotype has at least ten counts. This rearrangement joins TRBV6-5 to TRBJ1-4; possibly TRBD1 for D (6 bases). The V end was cut by 4 bases, the J end by 8 bases, with 11 bases between. The CDR3 is 13 amino acids. Per germline, CDR1 MNHEY and CDR2 SVGAGI. This CDR3 reads CASSSRGSEKLFF. CDR3 nucleotides: TGTGCCAGCAGTTCCAGGGGTTCCGAAAAACTGTTTTTT.

This clonotype was seen ten or more times. The gene calls are TRBV20-1 and TRBJ1-5, with no clear D. Per the germline V gene, CDR1 is DFQATT and CDR2 is SNEGSKA (reference sequence). The CDR3 covers 20 residues. The V and J ends lost 0 bases and 0 bases respectively, with 24 bases between them. Here the CDR3 reads CSARDLYRSGSLNSNQPQHF. In DNA, the CDR3 is TGCAGTGCTAGAGATCTCTACCGGTCGGGATCCCTAAATAGCAATCAGCCCCAGCATTTT.

This sequence joins TRBV11-2 and TRBJ1-5, with D possibly matching TRBD1 (5 bases). The germline CDR1 and CDR2 sequences are SGHAT and FQNNGV. The CDR3 spans 13 residues. The V end lost 5 bases, the J end lost 5 bases, and 10 bases lay between the germline ends. The CDR3 DNA sequence: TGTGCCAGCAGCCCCCGAGGGGATCAGCCCCAGCATTTT. It specifies CASSPRGDQPQHF.

The V gene is TRBV25-1, the J gene TRBJ2-2; D remains unclear. The V gene lost 7 bases and the J gene lost 4 bases, with 7 bases spanning the gap. This CDR3 is 12 amino acids long. Germline lookup yields CDR1 MGHDK and CDR2 SYGVNS. As DNA, the CDR3 is TGTGCCAGCACCCCGAGCACCGGGGAGCTGTTTTTT. Its protein product is CASTPSTGELFF.

This clonotype was seen more than once but under ten times. The rearrangement uses TRBV10-3 and TRBJ2-3, with D perhaps matching TRBD2 (5 bases). Trimming stripped 10 bases from V and 10 bases from J, with 15 bases between. The CDR3 sequence is 11 residues long. Germline CDR1 is ENHRY and CDR2 is SYGVKD. The DNA for the CDR3 is TGTGCCACCGCGGGCACAGAGGCGCAGTATTTT. This gives the protein CATAGTEAQYF.

The chain uses TRBV29-1 and TRBJ1-2, with 7 bases lining up with TRBD1. The trim removed 3 bases at V and 6 bases at J, leaving 7 bases unmatched. The CDR3 runs to 13 residues. The V gene's germline CDR1 is SQVTM and CDR2 ANQGSEA. The CDR3 nucleotides are TGCAGCGTTGACAGAGGGCAGGGGGATGGCTACACCTTC. Its translation: CSVDRGQGDGYTF.

This clonotype was recorded at least ten times. The chain employs TRBV20-1 and TRBJ1-3, with 8 positions matching TRBD1. This CDR3 is 16 amino acids long. Germline V gene lookup returns CDR1 DFQATT and CDR2 SNEGSKA (reference sequence). V lost 1 base and J lost 3; bases outside the gene matches: 8. CDR3 sequence: CSARVGRGTGGNTIYF. The CDR3 coding sequence is TGCAGTGCTAGAGTTGGGCGCGGGACAGGTGGAAACACCATATATTTT.

This chain links TRBV28 with TRBJ2-7; 7 bases map to TRBD1. Trimming took 1 base from V and 3 from J; bases not matched to a gene: 3. Per germline, CDR1 MDHEN and CDR2 SYDVKM. CDR3 length: 14 amino acids. The CDR3 nucleotides are TGTGCCAGCAGTTTATCGACAGGGCGCTACGAGCAGTACTTC. The encoded protein is CASSLSTGRYEQYF.

V gene TRBV5-1 combines with J gene TRBJ2-3; 7 nucleotides agree with TRBD1. With V trimmed by 4 bases and J by 6 bases, 11 bases remained unmatched. CDR1 SGHRS and CDR2 YFSETQ come from the germline V gene. This CDR3 is built from 15 residues. CDR3 nucleotide sequence: TGCGCCAGCAGCATACAGGGGAATGAGGCGGATACGCAGTATTTT. Its protein is CASSIQGNEADTQYF.

This clonotype appeared many times. The V and J genes are TRBV24-1 and TRBJ2-3, with TRBD2 identical over 8 bases. Germline values: CDR1 KGHDR, CDR2 SFDVKD. J lost 6 bases, V lost 5 bases, and 0 bases had no gene match. The CDR3 loop spans 12 amino acids. Here the CDR3 reads CATSGLADTQYF. The CDR3 coding sequence is TGTGCCACCAGTGGACTAGCGGATACGCAGTATTTT.

DNA for the CDR3: TGTGCCAGCAGCAACGTCGGCAGTAATAATGAAAAACTGTTTTTT. Translating gives CASSNVGSNNEKLFF. The chain joins TRBV6-1 to TRBJ1-4; D remains unclear. Germline V gives CDR1 MNHNS, CDR2 SASEGT. This CDR3 spans 15 amino acids. The V end was cut by 6 bases, the J end by 4 bases, with 15 bases between.

The chain recombines TRBV7-9 with TRBJ2-5; 10 nucleotides line up with TRBD1. The length of the CDR3 is 15 residues. Germline values: CDR1 SEHNR, CDR2 FQNEAQ (reference sequence). V shed 5 bases and J 4 bases; nucleotides not matched to a gene: 7. The CDR3 is CASSPRWTGGETQYF. In DNA form, the CDR3 reads TGTGCCAGCAGCCCCCGCTGGACAGGGGGAGAGACCCAGTACTTC.

The table lists this clonotype with a few counts. The chain has TRBV6-1 and TRBJ2-1; no clear D gene. Germline V gene sequence: CDR1 MNHNS, CDR2 SASEGT. The CDR3 sequence is 12 residues long. V was trimmed by 8 bases and J by 6 bases, leaving 11 bases between them. The CDR3 loop is CASSKGSNEQFF. In nucleotides, the CDR3 is TGTGCCAGCTCCAAAGGTAGCAATGAGCAGTTCTTC.

The CDR3, as DNA: TGCAGTGCTAGTTGGGGGTTTGAGCAGTACTTC. It translates to CSASWGFEQYF. V and J are TRBV20-1 and TRBJ2-7; D possibly matches TRBD1 or TRBD2 (5 bases each). Trimming took off 3 bases at V and 7 bases at J, with 10 bases between the two ends. This CDR3 contains 11 residues. CDR1 is DFQATT and CDR2 is SNEGSKA in the germline V gene (reference sequence).